The clone carrying this T cell receptor (beta chain) was found many times. Its cognate antigen is unknown. The study drew donors from healthy Caucasian individuals in Russia aged about 6 to 95. Each sample yielded at least 6 million isolated PBMCs. The J segment lost 6 bases and the V segment lost 2 bases, leaving 3 bases of the junction unmatched. CDR1 ENHRY and CDR2 SYGVKD come from the germline V gene. The CDR3 sequence is 13 residues long. The sample comes from a study of blood T cells in healthy people across ages. Study conclusions and caveats: Both higher diversity and more naive CD4+ cells marked long-lived donors when set against aged donors.

A sample-barcoded 5' primer and a J-beta primer mix were used in a second PCR of roughly 6 to 11 cycles. Each cDNA molecule received a tag from a template-switch adaptor that had 12 random nucleotides. TCRdb redid the calling of the 5' RACE reads with MiXCR, one entry per CDR3 protein. The table shows some 1.7 million distinct CDR3 sequences, with 28% occurring only once. The TCR sequence derives from a woman aged 25 to 39 in good health. The gene calls are TRBV10-3 and TRBJ1-2, with 7 bases matching TRBD1. Input material: blood. CDR3 nucleotide sequence: TGTGCCATCAGTGAGCGACAGGGAGATGGCTACACCTTC. Residues: CAISERQGDGYTF.